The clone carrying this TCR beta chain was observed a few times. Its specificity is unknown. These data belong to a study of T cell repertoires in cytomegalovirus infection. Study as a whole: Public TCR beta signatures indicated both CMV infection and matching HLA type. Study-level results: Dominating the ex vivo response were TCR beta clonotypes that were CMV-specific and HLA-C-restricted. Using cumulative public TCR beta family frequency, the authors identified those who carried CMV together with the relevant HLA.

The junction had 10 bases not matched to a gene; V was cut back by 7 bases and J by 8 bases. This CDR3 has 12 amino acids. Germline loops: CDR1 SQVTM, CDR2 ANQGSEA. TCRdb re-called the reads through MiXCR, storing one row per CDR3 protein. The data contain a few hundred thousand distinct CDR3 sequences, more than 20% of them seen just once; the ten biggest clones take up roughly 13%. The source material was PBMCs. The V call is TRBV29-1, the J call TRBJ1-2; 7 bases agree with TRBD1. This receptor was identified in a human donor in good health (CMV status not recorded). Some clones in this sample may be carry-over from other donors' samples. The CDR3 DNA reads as TGCAGCGGGGACAGTAAATGGGGAGGCTACACCTTC. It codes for CSGDSKWGGYTF. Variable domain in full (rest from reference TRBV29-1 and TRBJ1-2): SAVISQKPSRDICQRGTSLTIQCQVDSQVTMMFWYRQQPGQSLTLIATANQGSEATYESGFVIDKFPISRPNLTFSTLTVSNMSPEDSSIYLCSGDSKWGGYTFGSGTRLTVV.